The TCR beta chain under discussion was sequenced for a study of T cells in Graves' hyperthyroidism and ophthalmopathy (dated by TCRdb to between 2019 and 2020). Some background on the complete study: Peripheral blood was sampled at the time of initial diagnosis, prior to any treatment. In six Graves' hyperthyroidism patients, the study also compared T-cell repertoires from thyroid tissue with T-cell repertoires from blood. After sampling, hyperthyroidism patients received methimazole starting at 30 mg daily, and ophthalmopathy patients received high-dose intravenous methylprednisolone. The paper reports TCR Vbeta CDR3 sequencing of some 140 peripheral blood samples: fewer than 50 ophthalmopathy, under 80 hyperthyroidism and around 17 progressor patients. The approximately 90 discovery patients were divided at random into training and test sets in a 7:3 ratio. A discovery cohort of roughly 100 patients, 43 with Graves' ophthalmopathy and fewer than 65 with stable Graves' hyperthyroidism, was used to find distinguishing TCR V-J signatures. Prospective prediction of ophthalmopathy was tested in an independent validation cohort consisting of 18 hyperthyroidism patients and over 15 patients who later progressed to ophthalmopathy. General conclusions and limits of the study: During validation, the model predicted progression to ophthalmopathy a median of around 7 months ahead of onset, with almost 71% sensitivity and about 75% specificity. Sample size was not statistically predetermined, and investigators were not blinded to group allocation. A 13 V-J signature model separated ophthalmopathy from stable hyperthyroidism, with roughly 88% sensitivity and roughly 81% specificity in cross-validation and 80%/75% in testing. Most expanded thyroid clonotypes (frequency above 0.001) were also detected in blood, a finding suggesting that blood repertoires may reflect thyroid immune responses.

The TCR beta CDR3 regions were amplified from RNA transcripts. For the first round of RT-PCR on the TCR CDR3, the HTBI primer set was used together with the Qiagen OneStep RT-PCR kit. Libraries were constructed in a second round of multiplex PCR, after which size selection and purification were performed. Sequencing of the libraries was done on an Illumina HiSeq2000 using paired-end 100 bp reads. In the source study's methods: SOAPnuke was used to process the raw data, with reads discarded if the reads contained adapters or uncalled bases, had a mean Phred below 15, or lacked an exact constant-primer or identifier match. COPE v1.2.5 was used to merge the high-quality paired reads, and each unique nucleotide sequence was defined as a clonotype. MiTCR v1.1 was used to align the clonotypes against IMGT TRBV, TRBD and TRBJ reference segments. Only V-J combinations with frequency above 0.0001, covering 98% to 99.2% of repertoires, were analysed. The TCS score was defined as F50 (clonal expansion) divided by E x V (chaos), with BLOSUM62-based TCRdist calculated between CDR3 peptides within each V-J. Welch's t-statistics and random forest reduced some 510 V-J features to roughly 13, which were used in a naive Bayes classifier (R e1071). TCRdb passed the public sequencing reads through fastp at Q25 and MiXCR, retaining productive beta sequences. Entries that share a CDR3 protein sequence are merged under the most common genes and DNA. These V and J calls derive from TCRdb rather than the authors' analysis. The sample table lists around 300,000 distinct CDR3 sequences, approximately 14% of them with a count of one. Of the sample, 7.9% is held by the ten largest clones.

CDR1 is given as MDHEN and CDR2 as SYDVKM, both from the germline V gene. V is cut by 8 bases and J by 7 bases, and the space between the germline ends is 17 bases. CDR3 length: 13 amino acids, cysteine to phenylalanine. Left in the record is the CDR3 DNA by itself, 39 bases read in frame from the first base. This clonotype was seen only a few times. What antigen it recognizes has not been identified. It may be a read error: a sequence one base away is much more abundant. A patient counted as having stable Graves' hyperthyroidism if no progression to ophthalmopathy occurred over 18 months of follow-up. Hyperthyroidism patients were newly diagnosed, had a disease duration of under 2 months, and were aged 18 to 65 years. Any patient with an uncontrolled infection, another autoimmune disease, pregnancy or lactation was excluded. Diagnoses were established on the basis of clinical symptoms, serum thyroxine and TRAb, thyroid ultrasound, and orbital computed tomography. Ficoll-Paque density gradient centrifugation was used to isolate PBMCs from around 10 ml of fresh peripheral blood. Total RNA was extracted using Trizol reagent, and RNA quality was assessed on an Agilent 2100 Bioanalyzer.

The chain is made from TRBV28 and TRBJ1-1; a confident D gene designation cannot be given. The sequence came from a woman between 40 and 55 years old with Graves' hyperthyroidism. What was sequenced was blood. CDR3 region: CASLEAARGEAFF. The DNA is TGTGCCAGCCTCGAAGCGGCCCGGGGTGAAGCTTTCTTT.